A single sample is the source of the 28 T cell receptor beta chains below, sequenced in a study of CD8 T cells in ankylosing spondylitis. Overall study findings and caveats: A TCR beta motif of several highly homologous variants seemed to mark ankylosing spondylitis blood.

TCRdb itself ran the 5' RACE reads through MiXCR, one entry per CDR3 protein. The sample consists of 450,000 to 550,000 distinct CDR3 sequences, approximately 5.3% of them appearing once. No antigen has been assigned to these receptors. The specimen was blood, either unsorted or a sorted T cell fraction (not recorded which). These receptors all come from a male donor with ankylosing spondylitis.

A few counts support this clonotype. V and J are TRBV6-1 and TRBJ2-1, with TRBD1 identical over 7 bases. V shed 7 bases, J shed 8 bases, and the junction held 11 bases outside the gene matches. Germline CDR1 MNHNS, CDR2 SASEGT. The CDR3 consists of 14 residues. CDR3 nucleotides: TGTGCCAGCAAACGATACAGGGGAAGGGATGAGCAGTTCTTC. Protein product: CASKRYRGRDEQFF.

This clonotype has a count of ten or more. The J gene is TRBJ1-6, the V gene TRBV20-1, with TRBD1 matching over 7 bases. The CDR3 is 16 amino acids. Looked up from germline, CDR1 is DFQATT and CDR2 is SNEGSKA (reference sequence). V shed 1 base and J 2 bases; nucleotides not matched to a gene: 5. CDR3 amino acids: CSARAKGQAYNSPLHF. The DNA of the CDR3 is TGCAGTGCTAGAGCAAAAGGACAGGCCTATAATTCACCCCTCCACTTT.

Turning to this clonotype: A much larger clone differs by one base, so this may be a read error. The V call is TRBV28, the J call TRBJ1-2, with 7 bases fitting TRBD1. CDR1 is MDHEN, CDR2 SYDVKM, per germline. The CDR3 totals 13 residues. CDR3 sequence (DNA): TGTGCCAGCAGAACAGGGGCTACCTATGGCTACGCCTTC. Protein sequence: CASRTGATYGYAF.

This clonotype was picked up many times. This chain links TRBV29-1 with TRBJ2-1; the match to TRBD2 covers 7 bases. After removal of 6 bases from V and 6 bases from J, the junction contained 2 bases not matched to a gene. This CDR3 comprises 11 residues. In germline, CDR1 is SQVTM, CDR2 ANQGSEA. The CDR3 region has the DNA TGCAGCGTCGGACTAGTCAATGAGCAGTTCTTC. Amino acid sequence: CSVGLVNEQFF.

This clonotype was counted at least ten times. The chain uses TRBV7-3 and TRBJ2-5; 7 bases match TRBD2. Trimming at V came to 1 base and at J to 2 bases, leaving 7 bases not matched to a gene. From germline, CDR1 is SGHTA and CDR2 FQGTGA. The CDR3 has 16 residues. The CDR3 is CASSLMGGAGQETQYF. The CDR3 DNA sequence: TGTGCCAGCAGCTTAATGGGGGGAGCGGGGCAAGAGACCCAGTACTTC.

In this sample, this clonotype turned up many times. The rearrangement joins TRBV28 to TRBJ1-5; D is unclear. Per germline, CDR1 MDHEN and CDR2 SYDVKM. The CDR3 length is 13 residues. Trimming cost V 6 bases and J 1 base, with 7 bases left between them. Here the CDR3 DNA reads TGTGCCAGCAGGACATACAGCAATCAGCCCCAGCATTTT. This encodes CASRTYSNQPQHF. Drawing the rest from reference TRBV28 and TRBJ1-5, the complete variable domain is DVKVTQSSRYLVKRTGEKVFLECVQDMDHENMFWYRQDPGLGLRLIYFSYDVKMKEKGDIPEGYSVSREKKERFSLILESASTNQTSMYLCASRTYSNQPQHFGDGTRLSIL.

This clonotype was recorded many times. CDR3 bases: TGTGCCACCAGTGAGGACGGAAACACTGAAGCTTTCTTT. Its translation: CATSEDGNTEAFF. The J gene is TRBJ1-1, the V gene TRBV24-1; D gene uncertain. Trimming stripped 4 bases from V and 2 bases from J, with 7 bases between. Germline CDR1 reads KGHDR; CDR2 reads SFDVKD. The CDR3 consists of 13 residues.

There are many counts of this clonotype. The chain joins TRBV5-1 to TRBJ1-2; D might be TRBD1 (6 bases). The ends were cut back, 3 bases at V and 6 bases at J, with 12 bases in the middle. This CDR3 has 13 residues. Germline lookup yields CDR1 SGHRS and CDR2 YFSETQ. CDR3 sequence: CASSWGGHDGYTF. The CDR3 DNA follows: TGCGCCAGCAGCTGGGGGGGACACGATGGCTACACCTTC.

This clonotype was found many times. The gene calls are TRBV20-1 and TRBJ1-6; no definite D call. CDR1 and CDR2 (germline): DFQATT, SNEGSKA (reference sequence). This CDR3 has 14 residues. Trimming removed 6 bases from V and 0 bases from J, with 9 bases in between. The CDR3 bases are TGCAGTGCCCTGGATAGCTCCTATAATTCACCCCTCCACTTT. Residues: CSALDSSYNSPLHF.

This clonotype was counted ten times or more. The chain couples TRBV9 to TRBJ2-7, with 7 bases matching TRBD1. Germline V gene sequence: CDR1 SGDLS, CDR2 YYNGEE. The CDR3 is 15 residues long. The J segment lost 0 bases and the V segment lost 2 bases, leaving 5 bases of the junction unmatched. The CDR3 sequence: CASSVGQKSSYEQYF. DNA for the CDR3: TGTGCCAGCAGCGTGGGACAGAAGAGCTCCTACGAGCAGTACTTC. The entire variable domain, with the rest obtained from reference TRBV9 and TRBJ2-7, is as follows: DSGVTQTPKHLITATGQRVTLRCSPRSGDLSVYWYQQSLDQGLQFLIQYYNGEERAKGNILERFSAQQFPDLHSELNLSSLELGDSALYFCASSVGQKSSYEQYFGPGTRLTVT.

As concerns this clonotype: Given a much more abundant clone one base away, this may be a read error. This chain links TRBV3-1 with TRBJ1-1; TRBD1 matches 8 bases. The CDR3 sequence is 15 residues long. The germline V gene encodes CDR1 LGHDT and CDR2 YNNKEL (reference sequence). The CDR3 DNA reads TGTGCCTGCAGCCAATCGGACAGGGAGAACACTGAAGCTTTCTTT. Protein: CACSQSDRENTEAFF.

This clonotype was detected ten times or more. This chain links TRBV11-2 with TRBJ1-1; D call uncertain. Germline CDR1 SGHAT, CDR2 FQNNGV. Trimming removed 7 bases from V and 0 bases from J, with 12 bases in between. CDR3 length equals 14 residues. Here the CDR3 reads CASTRSAMNTEAFF. The CDR3 DNA reads TGTGCCAGCACCCGATCAGCCATGAACACTGAAGCTTTCTTT.

The sample holds many counts of this clonotype. This chain links TRBV29-1 with TRBJ2-1, with TRBD2 matching 7 bases. Germline assignment: CDR1 SQVTM and CDR2 ANQGSEA. V was pared by 0 bases and J by 6 bases, with 8 bases of the junction left unmatched. This CDR3 contains 15 residues. CDR3 in DNA: TGCAGCGTTGAAGAGCGGGGGTCCCCTGGCAATGAGCAGTTCTTC. Translated, it gives CSVEERGSPGNEQFF.

This clonotype was recorded many times. The chain is built from TRBV9 and TRBJ2-3; 11 positions agree with TRBD2. The CDR3 loop spans 16 amino acids. The V and J ends lost 4 bases and 6 bases, in that order; junction bases with no gene match: 10. Germline CDR1 SGDLS, CDR2 YYNGEE. The CDR3 region is CASSLRSGGAWDTQYF. The CDR3 coding sequence is TGTGCCAGCAGCCTTCGTAGCGGGGGGGCTTGGGATACGCAGTATTTT.

In its sample, this clonotype was seen a few times. The chain carries TRBV29-1 and TRBJ2-7; D is possibly TRBD1 (5 bases). The V end was cut by 5 bases, the J end by 3 bases, with 8 bases between. The CDR3 totals 11 residues. The V gene's germline CDR1 is SQVTM and CDR2 ANQGSEA. CDR3 bases: TGCAGCGTTCAACAGGACTACGAGCAGTACTTC. This gives the protein CSVQQDYEQYF.

The J gene is TRBJ1-6, the V gene TRBV18; D unresolved. The germline V gene has CDR1 KGHSH and CDR2 LQKENI. Between the trimmed V and J ends, which lost 3 bases and 8 bases, there was a span of 8 bases. The CDR3 covers 13 residues. This CDR3 is CASSPSVDSPLHF. CDR3 DNA sequence: TGTGCCAGCTCACCCTCGGTGGATTCACCCCTCCACTTT.

In this sample, this clonotype turned up many times. The chain has TRBV7-2 and TRBJ2-3; D gene ambiguous. The CDR3 loop spans 14 amino acids. The ends were cut back, 1 base at V and 2 bases at J, with 7 bases in the middle. The germline CDR1 and CDR2 sequences are SGHTA and FQGNSA. CDR3 loop: CASSLDRITDTQYF. CDR3 sequence (DNA): TGTGCCAGCAGCTTAGATCGGATCACAGATACGCAGTATTTT.

This clonotype was counted many times. The chain joins TRBV29-1 to TRBJ2-1; 9 positions match TRBD2. Trimming cost V 4 bases and J 6 bases; bases outside gene matches: 10. The CDR3 sequence is 15 residues long. From germline, CDR1 is SQVTM and CDR2 ANQGSEA. The CDR3: CSVGLTSGGPNEQFF. The CDR3 region has the DNA TGCAGCGTTGGATTGACTAGCGGAGGCCCCAATGAGCAGTTCTTC.

The sample holds many counts of this clonotype. The V and J genes are TRBV10-3 and TRBJ1-1; 9 nucleotides agree with TRBD1. Germline CDR1 is ENHRY and CDR2 is SYGVKD. Trimming cost V 2 bases and J 0 bases; bases outside gene matches: 7. CDR3 length equals 17 residues. The CDR3 spells CAISEPGTGPLNTEAFF. CDR3 sequence (DNA): TGTGCCATCAGTGAGCCGGGGACAGGGCCGTTGAACACTGAAGCTTTCTTT.

The table lists this clonotype with many counts. The V gene is TRBV6-2 or TRBV6-3, the J gene TRBJ2-1; D not resolved. The germline V and J ends were trimmed by 6 bases and 0 bases, with 12 bases remaining between them. This CDR3 has 15 residues. The germline CDR1 and CDR2 sequences are MNHEY and SVGEGT. Written as DNA, the CDR3 is TGTGCCAGCAGCGACCTGTGGAGCTCCTACAATGAGCAGTTCTTC. It yields the protein CASSDLWSSYNEQFF.

This clonotype appeared a few times. V gene TRBV5-6 combines with J gene TRBJ2-5; D call uncertain. This CDR3 is 13 amino acids long. CDR1 SGHDT and CDR2 YYEEEE come from the germline V gene. V lost 0 bases, J lost 10 bases, and 13 bases lay in between. CDR3 protein: CASSLGRLWDQYF. DNA for the CDR3: TGTGCCAGCAGCTTGGGGCGGCTTTGGGACCAGTACTTC.

This clonotype showed up many times. This chain joins TRBV5-6 and TRBJ1-5; D gene ambiguous. The CDR3 is made up of 12 amino acids. The V and J ends lost 0 bases and 6 bases respectively, with 4 bases between them. Germline V gives CDR1 SGHDT, CDR2 YYEEEE. The CDR3 coding sequence is TGTGCCAGCAGCTTGGGGGTTCAGCCCCAGCATTTT. It encodes CASSLGVQPQHF. Using reference TRBV5-6 and TRBJ1-5 for the parts outside the CDR3, the full variable domain is DAGVTQSPTHLIKTRGQQVTLRCSPKSGHDTVSWYQQALGQGPQFIFQYYEEEERQRGNFPDRFSGHQFPNYSSELNVNALLLGDSALYLCASSLGVQPQHFGDGTRLSIL.

This clonotype was seen ten or more times. As DNA, the CDR3 is TGTGCCAGCAGCTGGGGGGGGGTCGACAGCCTTCAAGAGACCCAGTACTTC. Protein sequence: CASSWGGVDSLQETQYF. The rearrangement links TRBV6-2 or TRBV6-3 to TRBJ2-5; 7 bases line up with TRBD2. The length of the CDR3 is 17 residues. Trimming removed 6 bases from V and 2 bases from J; junction bases left unmatched: 15. Per germline, CDR1 MNHEY and CDR2 SVGEGT.

This clonotype was seen ten or more times. The genes are TRBV11-2 and TRBJ2-7; 9 positions agree with TRBD1. The V gene end was trimmed by 5 bases and the J gene end by 3 bases; junction bases not matched to a gene: 11. Germline V gives CDR1 SGHAT, CDR2 FQNNGV. This CDR3 comprises 16 residues. This chain's CDR3 is CASSPHGTGLIYEQYF. The CDR3 region has the DNA TGTGCCAGCAGCCCCCACGGGACAGGGTTAATCTACGAGCAGTACTTC.

In its sample, this clonotype was seen many times. The V gene is TRBV18, the J gene TRBJ2-7; TRBD1 or TRBD2 may be the D gene (5 bases each). This CDR3 region has 13 residues. Germline-derived CDR1 and CDR2 are KGHSH and LQKENI. V was clipped by 4 bases and J by 5 bases, with 12 bases between them. CDR3 coding DNA: TGTGCCAGCTCACTTTTCTTGGGGGACGAGCAGTACTTC. Translating gives CASSLFLGDEQYF. The full variable domain, in which reference TRBV18 and TRBJ2-7 provide the parts outside the CDR3, is NAGVMQNPRHLVRRRGQEARLRCSPMKGHSHVYWYRQLPEEGLKFMVYLQKENIIDESGMPKERFSAEFPKEGPSILRIQQVVRGDSAAYFCASSLFLGDEQYFGPGTRLTVT.

This clonotype has at least ten counts. This rearrangement joins TRBV10-1 to TRBJ1-1; D is uncertain. The CDR3 length is 13 residues. CDR1 WNHNN and CDR2 SYGVQD come from the germline V gene (reference sequence). Trimming cost V 8 bases and J 3 bases, with 13 bases left between them. This CDR3 is CASQGTSYTEAFF. CDR3 DNA: TGCGCCAGCCAAGGCACCTCCTACACTGAAGCTTTCTTT.

This clonotype was seen repeatedly, ten times or more. The chain uses TRBV29-1 and TRBJ1-4, with D possibly TRBD1 on 5 matching bases. V gave up 5 bases and J gave up 7 bases, with 17 bases separating them. CDR3 length equals 14 residues. The germline CDR1 and CDR2 sequences are SQVTM and ANQGSEA. The CDR3 nucleotides are TGCAGCGTTCGGTTGGGACGCCGAGGTGAAAAACTGTTTTTT. Translating gives CSVRLGRRGEKLFF.

This sequence joins TRBV11-2 and TRBJ2-7, with D tentatively TRBD1 (5 bases). V was trimmed by 1 base and J by 1 base, leaving 11 bases between them. The CDR3 is 15 amino acids. CDR1 and CDR2 (germline): SGHAT, FQNNGV. The CDR3 bases are TGTGCCAGCAGCTTAGGACAGTTTGCTTCCTACGAGCAGTACTTC. It translates to CASSLGQFASYEQYF.